The rows below give T cell receptor beta chains drawn from one sample of a study of response to subunit inactivated influenza vaccine. One entry per CDR3 protein results from TCRdb running MiXCR on the RT-PCR reads. Among 400,000 to 550,000 distinct CDR3 sequences, 25% were seen once, and the ten largest hold approximately 2%. The material sequenced was CD4+ T cells sorted from PBMCs, taken 4 to 6 days after vaccination. Receptors originate from a man between 45 and 60 years old who received an inactivated influenza vaccine. CDR3s include the opening cysteine and the closing phenylalanine or tryptophan. Fields, in order: V gene, D gene, J gene, clone size, CDR3 length, CDR3 protein, CDR3 DNA. A D gene is named only where the DNA matches it firmly. The size field is filled for only some rows; it gives once, few, many or a size class.

>TRBV4-3|TRBD2|TRBJ2-1|few|17
CASSQGLHVGGWNEQFF
TGCGCCAGCAGCCAAGGACTTCATGTGGGAGGGTGGAATGAGCAGTTCTTC
>TRBV6-4|.|TRBJ2-1|.|18
CASSVFSATRGSYNEQFF
TGTGCCAGCAGTGTATTCTCCGCGACTAGAGGCTCCTACAATGAGCAGTTCTTC
>TRBV14|.|TRBJ2-3|many|15
CASSRGGAVGDTQYF
TGTGCCAGCAGCCGTGGGGGAGCGGTGGGAGATACGCAGTATTTT
>TRBV6-1|.|TRBJ2-5|.|14
CASSHQTRQETQYF
TGTGCCAGCAGCCACCAGACGAGACAAGAGACCCAGTACTTC
>TRBV12-3/TRBV12-4|TRBD2|TRBJ2-3|.|15
CASNLGLAGDDTQYF
TGTGCCAGCAACCTGGGACTAGCGGGAGATGATACGCAGTATTTT
>TRBV12-3/TRBV12-4|.|TRBJ1-3|.|15
CASRAPWGAGNTIYF
TGTGCCAGCAGGGCCCCCTGGGGAGCTGGAAACACCATATATTTT
>TRBV5-1|.|TRBJ2-7|.|12
CASSYYPYEQYF
TGCGCCAGCAGCTACTACCCCTACGAGCAGTACTTC
>TRBV10-3|.|TRBJ1-1|few|11
CAIRGDTEAFF
TGTGCCATCAGGGGGGACACTGAAGCTTTCTTT
>TRBV29-1|.|TRBJ1-1|.|15
CSVDSLGVGNTEAFF
TGCAGCGTCGACTCTCTAGGGGTGGGGAACACTGAAGCTTTCTTT
>TRBV5-6|.|TRBJ2-3|few|15
CASSLWAGEVDTQYF
TGTGCCAGCAGCTTGTGGGCCGGAGAGGTGGATACGCAGTATTTT
>TRBV28|.|TRBJ2-7|.|15
CASSLGTLSSKEQYF
TGTGCCAGCAGCCTCGGGACACTCTCGAGTAAGGAGCAGTACTTC
>TRBV5-1|.|TRBJ2-6|.|20
CASSLAFDLGGTSGANVLTF
TGCGCCAGCAGCTTGGCCTTTGATTTGGGAGGGACATCTGGGGCCAACGTCCTGACTTTC
>TRBV5-1|.|TRBJ1-1|few|14
CASSYDSSNTEAFF
TGCGCCAGCAGCTACGACAGTTCTAACACTGAAGCTTTCTTT
>TRBV5-1|.|TRBJ2-2|.|15
CASSLPTGEGGELFF
TGCGCCAGCAGCTTGCCGACAGGGGAGGGCGGGGAGCTGTTTTTT
>TRBV5-6|.|TRBJ1-1|few|18
CASSLTTLFRQRATEAFF
TGTGCCAGCAGCTTGACGACCCTATTTCGACAGAGGGCCACTGAAGCTTTCTTT
>TRBV7-2|TRBD2|TRBJ2-1|.|15
CASIDSGRASFEQFF
TGTGCCAGCATTGATAGCGGGAGGGCCAGTTTTGAGCAGTTCTTC
>TRBV10-3|.|TRBJ2-3|.|14
CAIRQTGSTDTQYF
TGTGCCATCAGGCAGACAGGTAGCACAGATACGCAGTATTTT
>TRBV7-6|.|TRBJ1-1|few|13
CASSLTQATEAFF
TGTGCCAGCAGCTTAACGCAGGCAACTGAAGCTTTCTTT
>TRBV4-2|TRBD2|TRBJ2-2|.|16
CASSQDGSGGAGELFF
TGTGCCAGCAGCCAAGATGGAAGCGGGGGGGCCGGGGAGCTGTTTTTT